Each of the 23 T cell receptor beta chains below was sequenced from the same sample in a study of CD8 T cell repertoires and HIV-1 epitope variants. These receptors lack a known antigen. Libraries were prepared by immunoSEQ multiplex PCR; TCRdb keeps only in-frame clonotypes and omits some of them. The data hold about 5,500 clones, with around 72% observed a single time. The sequenced material came from cultured CD8+ T cells derived from PBMCs. The receptors here all came from a male donor with HIV.

The genes are TRBV2 and TRBJ2-1, with 8 nucleotides matching TRBD1. J lost 2 bases, V lost 6 bases, and 12 bases had no gene match. The CDR3 sequence is 17 residues long. Per the germline V gene, CDR1 is SNHLY and CDR2 is FYNNEI. This CDR3 reads CASSSIGQGATYNEQFF. The DNA for the CDR3 is TGTGCCAGCAGCTCCATCGGGCAGGGGGCCACCTACAATGAGCAGTTCTTC.

The chain joins TRBV6-5 to TRBJ2-7; 9 bases match TRBD1. The length of the CDR3 is 14 residues. The V gene end was trimmed by 6 bases and the J gene end by 0 bases; junction bases not matched to a gene: 3. Germline loops: CDR1 MNHEY, CDR2 SVGAGI. The CDR3 nucleotides read TGTGCCAGCAGACAGGGGGCTTCCTCCTACGAGCAGTACTTC. Encoded protein: CASRQGASSYEQYF.

This rearrangement joins TRBV28 to TRBJ2-3; D gene unclear. V shed 3 bases and J shed 2 bases, with 15 bases lying between them. The CDR3 length is 16 residues. Germline V gene lookup returns CDR1 MDHEN and CDR2 SYDVKM. The CDR3 nucleotides read TGTGCCAGCAGTTTTACAGAGACCACCGACACAGATACGCAGTATTTT. It is translated as CASSFTETTDTDTQYF.

This chain joins TRBV6-6 and TRBJ1-2, with 8 bases identical to TRBD1. V lost 0 bases to trimming and J lost 6 bases; unmatched junction nucleotides: 9. The CDR3 has 16 residues. The germline V gene has CDR1 MNHNY and CDR2 SVGAGI (reference sequence). CDR3 residues: CASSYSLPGGADGYTF. In DNA form, the CDR3 reads TGTGCCAGCAGTTACTCCTTGCCAGGGGGCGCGGATGGCTACACCTTC.

This clone occurred a few times. The rearrangement links TRBV4-1 to TRBJ1-1; tentatively, D is TRBD1 (6 bases). The V gene lost 1 base and the J gene lost 5 bases, with 11 bases spanning the gap. Looked up from germline, CDR1 is MGHRA and CDR2 is YSYEKL. The CDR3 length is 14 residues. In nucleotides, the CDR3 is TGCGCCAGCAGCCAAGGGAAGGGGGGAACTGAAGCTTTCTTT. Its protein product is CASSQGKGGTEAFF.

CDR3 protein: CASSLFALSPQSPNYGYTF. The CDR3 bases are TGTGCCAGCAGTTTATTCGCCCTTAGCCCACAGTCTCCTAACTATGGCTACACCTTC. The gene calls are TRBV28 and TRBJ1-2; the D is unclear. The germline V gene has CDR1 MDHEN and CDR2 SYDVKM. The length of the CDR3 is 19 residues. The V end was cut by 1 base, the J end by 0 bases, with 21 bases between.

The rearrangement links TRBV30 to TRBJ2-7; 9 bases line up with TRBD1. CDR1 and CDR2 (germline): GTSNPN, SVGIG (reference sequence). The CDR3 has 13 residues. The V and J ends lost 3 bases and 7 bases, in that order; junction bases with no gene match: 7. CDR3 sequence (DNA): TGTGCCTGGAGCCGGGGGACAGGGCGAGAGCAGTACTTC. The encoded protein is CAWSRGTGREQYF.

This clone was counted a few times. The chain couples TRBV11-2 to TRBJ1-5, with D possibly being TRBD1 (6 bases). Trimming left V 5 bases short and J 7 bases short, with 15 bases between. CDR1 is SGHAT and CDR2 is FQNNGV in the germline V gene. The length of the CDR3 is 14 residues. The CDR3 reads CASSPHGGQQPQHF. Here the CDR3 DNA reads TGTGCCAGCAGCCCCCATGGGGGGCAACAGCCCCAGCATTTT.

CDR3 in DNA: TGCGCCAGCAGCTCGGAAGACAGGGGTTTGGGGATGAACACTGAAGCTTTCTTT. Its protein is CASSSEDRGLGMNTEAFF. This rearrangement joins TRBV5-1 to TRBJ1-1; 8 nucleotides match TRBD1. The CDR3 consists of 18 residues. V was pared by 3 bases and J by 0 bases, with 13 bases of the junction left unmatched. Germline V gene sequence: CDR1 SGHRS, CDR2 YFSETQ.

This clone is medium-sized in the sample. V gene TRBV27 combines with J gene TRBJ1-2; 9 bases line up with TRBD1. With 6 bases clipped from V and 3 bases from J, the junction kept 8 bases outside the gene matches. Germline V gene data show CDR1 as MNHEY and CDR2 as SMNVEV (reference sequence). CDR3 size: 15 residues. The CDR3 nucleotides are TGTGCCAGCAGGAGTGGACAGGGGCGTGACTATGGCTACACCTTC. Translated: CASRSGQGRDYGYTF.

The CDR3 loop reads CASSPWRGSYNEQFF. The CDR3 DNA sequence: TGTGCCAGCAGCCCTTGGAGGGGGTCCTACAATGAGCAGTTCTTC. The J gene is TRBJ2-1, the V gene TRBV5-5; tentatively, D is TRBD1 or TRBD2 (6 bases each). Deletions cut 4 bases from V and 1 base from J, with 12 bases between. The V gene's germline CDR1 is SGHKS and CDR2 YYEKEE (reference sequence). The CDR3 spans 15 residues.

V is TRBV29-1 and J is TRBJ2-2; 7 positions match TRBD1. This CDR3 region has 15 residues. Germline-derived CDR1 and CDR2 are SQVTM and ANQGSEA. V was pared by 0 bases and J by 8 bases, with 9 bases of the junction left unmatched. CDR3 sequence: CSVEDPSRGMGELFF. As DNA, the CDR3 is TGCAGCGTTGAAGATCCTTCCAGGGGGATGGGGGAGCTGTTTTTT.

The rearrangement uses TRBV28 and TRBJ2-7; TRBD1 matches 8 bases. J lost 3 bases, V lost 3 bases, and 7 bases had no gene match. Per the germline V gene, CDR1 is MDHEN and CDR2 is SYDVKM. The CDR3 is 15 amino acids. The CDR3 DNA sequence: TGTGCCAGCAGTTTGGGACTGGGACAGGACTACGAGCAGTACTTC. Protein sequence: CASSLGLGQDYEQYF.

J is TRBJ2-2 and V is TRBV25-1, with unresolved D. CDR1 and CDR2 from the germline V gene are MGHDK and SYGVNS. V lost 5 bases, J lost 4 bases, and 5 bases lay in between. There are 12 residues in the CDR3. As DNA, the CDR3 is TGTGCCAGCAGTCCTGGCACCGGGGAGCTGTTTTTT. As protein: CASSPGTGELFF.

This clone showed up just a few times. The chain combines TRBV7-9 with TRBJ1-5, with D possibly being TRBD1 (5 bases). CDR3 size: 13 residues. V lost 5 bases and J 9 bases, leaving 14 bases between the germline ends. In germline, CDR1 is SEHNR, CDR2 FQNEAQ (reference sequence). The CDR3 loop is CASSETGGGPQHF. The CDR3 DNA sequence: TGTGCCAGCAGCGAGACCGGGGGTGGGCCCCAGCATTTT.

This sequence joins TRBV4-3 and TRBJ2-7; TRBD2 matches 10 bases. J gave up 3 bases and V 0 bases, and 11 bases lay outside the gene matches. This CDR3 contains 18 residues. Germline values: CDR1 LGHNA, CDR2 YSLEER. DNA of the CDR3: TGCGCCAGCAGCCAAGATCGGGTCACTAGCGGGGTAAGCTACGAGCAGTACTTC. Amino acid sequence: CASSQDRVTSGVSYEQYF.

V usage is TRBV7-2 and J usage is TRBJ2-2; D not certain. The V gene's germline CDR1 is SGHTA and CDR2 FQGNSA. The V end was cut by 5 bases, the J end by 7 bases, with 8 bases between. The CDR3 is 12 residues long. CDR3 amino acids: CASSLQDGELFF. The CDR3 region has the DNA TGTGCCAGCAGCCTTCAGGACGGGGAGCTGTTTTTT.

The chain links TRBV27 to TRBJ1-1; no clear D gene. The V gene's germline CDR1 is MNHEY and CDR2 SMNVEV (reference sequence). The CDR3 has 13 residues. V shed 2 bases and J shed 1 base, with 5 bases lying between them. CDR3 in amino acids: CASSLDPNTEAFF. Here the CDR3 DNA reads TGTGCCAGCAGTTTAGATCCGAACACTGAAGCTTTCTTT.

The chain uses TRBV28 and TRBJ1-2; D is perhaps TRBD1 (6 bases). CDR1 and CDR2 from the germline V gene are MDHEN and SYDVKM. This CDR3 contains 15 residues. V gave up 5 bases and J gave up 2 bases, with 15 bases separating them. CDR3: CASSLYIGQNYGYTF. CDR3 DNA: TGTGCCAGCAGTCTCTACATCGGACAGAACTATGGCTACACCTTC.

This clone was observed a few times. The V gene is TRBV5-1, the J gene TRBJ1-2; unclear D gene. Germline-derived CDR1 and CDR2 are SGHRS and YFSETQ. The V and J ends lost 0 bases and 4 bases respectively, with 10 bases between them. The CDR3 is made up of 14 amino acids. The CDR3 loop reads CASSLAEVSYGYTF. CDR3 DNA sequence: TGCGCCAGCAGCTTGGCAGAGGTTAGCTATGGCTACACCTTC.

By proportion, this clone is large. This rearrangement joins TRBV25-1 to TRBJ2-2; 7 nucleotides match TRBD1. Germline-derived CDR1 and CDR2 are MGHDK and SYGVNS. There are 14 residues in the CDR3. With 3 bases clipped from V and 4 bases from J, the junction kept 2 bases outside the gene matches. In DNA, the CDR3 is TGTGCCAGCAGTGACGGGACAGCCACCGGGGAGCTGTTTTTT. Translated: CASSDGTATGELFF.

The chain recombines TRBV28 with TRBJ1-2; D unclear. Trimming cost V 3 bases and J 0 bases, with 11 bases left between them. Germline CDR1 is MDHEN and CDR2 is SYDVKM. CDR3 length equals 15 residues. CDR3 sequence reads: CASSFDGSANYGYTF. In DNA, the CDR3 is TGTGCCAGCAGTTTTGACGGATCAGCTAACTATGGCTACACCTTC.

This clone has only a few counts. This chain connects TRBV4-2 to TRBJ1-5, with TRBD1 as a possible D gene (5 bases). V lost 0 bases to trimming and J lost 9 bases, with 12 bases between them. The CDR3 totals 14 residues. Germline-derived CDR1 and CDR2 are LGHNA and YNFKEQ. The CDR3, as DNA: TGTGCCAGCAGCCAAGAGGAAGGGGCTGGGCCCCAGCATTTT. Translated: CASSQEEGAGPQHF.